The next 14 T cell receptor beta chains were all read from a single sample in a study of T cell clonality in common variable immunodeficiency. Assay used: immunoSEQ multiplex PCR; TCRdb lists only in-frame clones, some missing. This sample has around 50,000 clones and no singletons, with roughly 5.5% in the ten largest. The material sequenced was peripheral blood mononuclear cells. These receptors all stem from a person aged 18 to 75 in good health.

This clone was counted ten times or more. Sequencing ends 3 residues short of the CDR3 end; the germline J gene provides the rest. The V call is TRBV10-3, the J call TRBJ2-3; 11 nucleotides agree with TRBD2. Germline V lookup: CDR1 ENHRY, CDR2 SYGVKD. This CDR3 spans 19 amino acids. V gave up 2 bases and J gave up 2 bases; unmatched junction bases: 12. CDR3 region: CAISEGRRPSGRNTDTQYF. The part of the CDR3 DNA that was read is TGTGCCATCAGTGAGGGGCGACGACCTAGCGGGAGGAACACAGATACG.

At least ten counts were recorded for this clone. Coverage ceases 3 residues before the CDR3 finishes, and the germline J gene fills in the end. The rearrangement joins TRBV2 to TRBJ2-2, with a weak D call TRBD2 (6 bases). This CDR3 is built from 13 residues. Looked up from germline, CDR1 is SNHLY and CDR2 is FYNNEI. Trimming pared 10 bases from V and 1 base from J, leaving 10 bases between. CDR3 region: CATKEGNTGELFF. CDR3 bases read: TGTGCCACCAAGGAGGGGAACACCGGGGAG. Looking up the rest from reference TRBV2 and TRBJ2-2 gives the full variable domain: EPEVTQTPSHQVTQMGQEVILRCVPISNHLYFYWYRQILGQKVEFLVSFYNNEISEKSEIFDDQFSVERPDGSNFTLKIRSTKLEDSAMYFCATKEGNTGELFFGEGSRLTVL.

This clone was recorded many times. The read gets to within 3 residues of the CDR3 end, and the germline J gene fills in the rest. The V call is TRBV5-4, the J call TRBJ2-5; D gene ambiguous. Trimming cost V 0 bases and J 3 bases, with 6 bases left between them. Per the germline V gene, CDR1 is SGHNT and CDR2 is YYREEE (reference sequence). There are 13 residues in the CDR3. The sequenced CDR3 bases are TGTGCCAGCAGCTTGGCTCCTGAAGAGACC. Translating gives CASSLAPEET. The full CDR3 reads CASSLAPEETQYF.

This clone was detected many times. The DNA read from the CDR3 is TGTGCCAGCAGTCTACTAGCGTCCCCTCCCCACAATGAG. Amino acids: CASSLLASPPHNE. The entire CDR3 sequence reads CASSLLASPPHNEQFF. The chain combines TRBV6-2 or TRBV6-3 with TRBJ2-1; 7 bases are shared with TRBD2. Read sequence stops 3 residues before the CDR3 end, and the germline J gene provides the missing end. The CDR3 consists of 16 residues. The germline gives CDR1 MNHEY, CDR2 SVGEGT. Trimming removed 5 bases from V and 5 bases from J; junction bases left unmatched: 12.

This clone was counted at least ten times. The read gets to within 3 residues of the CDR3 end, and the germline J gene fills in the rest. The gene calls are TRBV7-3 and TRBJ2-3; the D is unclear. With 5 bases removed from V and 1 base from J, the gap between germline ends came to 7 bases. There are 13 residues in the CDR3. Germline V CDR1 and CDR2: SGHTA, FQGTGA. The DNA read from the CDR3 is TGTGCCAGCAGCCCCGTTGGCACAGATACG. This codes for CASSPVGTDT. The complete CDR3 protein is CASSPVGTDTQYF.

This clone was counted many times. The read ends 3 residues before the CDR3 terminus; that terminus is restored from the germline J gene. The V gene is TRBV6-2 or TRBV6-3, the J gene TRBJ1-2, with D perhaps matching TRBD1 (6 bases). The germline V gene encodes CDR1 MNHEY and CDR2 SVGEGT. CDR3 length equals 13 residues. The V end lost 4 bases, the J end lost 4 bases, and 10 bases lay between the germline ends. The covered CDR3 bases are TGTGCCAGCAGTTCAGGGGTCGGCTATGGC. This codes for CASSSGVGYG. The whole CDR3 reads CASSSGVGYGYTF.

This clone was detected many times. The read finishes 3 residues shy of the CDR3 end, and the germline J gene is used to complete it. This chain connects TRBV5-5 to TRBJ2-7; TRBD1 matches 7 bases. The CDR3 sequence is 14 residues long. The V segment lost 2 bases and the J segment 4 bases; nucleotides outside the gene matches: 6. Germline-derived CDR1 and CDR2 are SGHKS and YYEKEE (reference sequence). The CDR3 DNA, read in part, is TGTGCCAGCAGCTTTTACGGGACAGAGTACGAG. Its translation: CASSFYGTEYE. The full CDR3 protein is CASSFYGTEYEQYF.

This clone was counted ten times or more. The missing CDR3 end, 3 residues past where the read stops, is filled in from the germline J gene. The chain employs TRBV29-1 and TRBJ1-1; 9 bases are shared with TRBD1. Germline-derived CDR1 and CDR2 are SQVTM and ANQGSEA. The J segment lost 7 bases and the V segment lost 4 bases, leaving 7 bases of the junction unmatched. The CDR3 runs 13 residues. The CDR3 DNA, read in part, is TGCAGCGTTGTTGCACAGGGGGCGAGTGAA. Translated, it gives CSVVAQGASE. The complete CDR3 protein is CSVVAQGASEAFF.

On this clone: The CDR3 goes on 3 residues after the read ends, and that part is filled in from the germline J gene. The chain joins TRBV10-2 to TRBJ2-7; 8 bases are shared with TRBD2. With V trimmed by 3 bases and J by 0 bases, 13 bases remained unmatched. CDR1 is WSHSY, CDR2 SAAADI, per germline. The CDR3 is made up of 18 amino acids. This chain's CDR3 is CASSDGGRRGKSSYEQYF. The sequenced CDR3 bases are TGCGCCAGCAGTGATGGCGGGAGGAGGGGGAAAAGCTCCTACGAG.

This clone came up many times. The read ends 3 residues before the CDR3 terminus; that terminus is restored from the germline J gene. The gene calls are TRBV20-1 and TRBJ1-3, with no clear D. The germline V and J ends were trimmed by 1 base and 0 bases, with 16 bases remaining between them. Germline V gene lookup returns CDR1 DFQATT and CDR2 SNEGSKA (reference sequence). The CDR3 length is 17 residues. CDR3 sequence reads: CSARAHHAGLSGNTIYF. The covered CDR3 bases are TGCAGTGCTAGAGCACATCACGCGGGCCTCTCTGGAAACACC.

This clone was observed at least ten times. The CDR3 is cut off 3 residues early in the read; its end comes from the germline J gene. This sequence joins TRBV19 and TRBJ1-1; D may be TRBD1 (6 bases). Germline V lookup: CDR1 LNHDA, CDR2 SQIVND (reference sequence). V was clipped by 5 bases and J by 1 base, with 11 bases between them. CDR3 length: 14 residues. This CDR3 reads CASSSRGPNTEAFF. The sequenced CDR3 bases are TGTGCCAGTAGTTCCAGGGGACCGAACACTGAA.

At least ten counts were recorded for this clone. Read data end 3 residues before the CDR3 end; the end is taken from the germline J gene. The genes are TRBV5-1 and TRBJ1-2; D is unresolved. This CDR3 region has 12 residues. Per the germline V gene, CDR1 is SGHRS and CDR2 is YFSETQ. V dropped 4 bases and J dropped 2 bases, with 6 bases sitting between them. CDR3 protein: CASSGQNYGYTF. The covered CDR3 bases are TGCGCCAGCAGCGGTCAGAACTATGGC.

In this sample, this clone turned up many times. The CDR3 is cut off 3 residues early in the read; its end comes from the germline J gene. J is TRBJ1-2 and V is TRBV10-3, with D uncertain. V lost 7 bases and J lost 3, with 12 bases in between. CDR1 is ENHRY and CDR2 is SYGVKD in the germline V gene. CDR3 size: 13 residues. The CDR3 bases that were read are TGTGCCATCACTGCTCGGCGGCACTATGGC. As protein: CAITARRHYG. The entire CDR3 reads CAITARRHYGYTF.

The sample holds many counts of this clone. The CDR3 loop reads CSARDGAGGGEKLFF. The DNA read from the CDR3 is TGCAGTGCTAGAGATGGGGCAGGGGGAGGTGAAAAA. The chain is built from TRBV20-1 and TRBJ1-4, with 7 bases identical to TRBD1. The CDR3 end is not reached by the read, which stops 3 residues before it; the germline J gene fills it in. The germline V gene has CDR1 DFQATT and CDR2 SNEGSKA (reference sequence). The ends lost 0 bases at V and 7 bases at J; junction bases unmatched: 8. The CDR3 runs 15 residues.